The present T cell receptor beta chain was sequenced within a study of CD8 T cells in Susac syndrome. Study observations and caveats: Susac syndrome CD8+ repertoires were clonally expanded, most strongly in CD8+ TEMRA cells.

Regarding this clonotype: Antigen unknown.

A quantity of about 0.5 to 1 ug RNA underwent reverse transcription using random hexamers. Across 54 Vbeta and 13 Jbeta, immunoSEQ multiplex PCR amplified TCR beta CDR3. TCRdb passed the immunoSEQ multiplex PCR reads through MiXCR, listing each CDR3 protein once. The sample carries 95,000 to 150,000 distinct CDR3 sequences, around 94% recorded once. From blood CD8+ and CD4+ T cells, the TCR beta chain was sequenced. Germline V gene lookup returns CDR1 LGHNA and CDR2 YSLEER. The CDR3 contains 16 residues. The V and J ends lost 2 bases and 3 bases, in that order; junction bases with no gene match: 8. This chain joins TRBV4-3 and TRBJ2-5; 8 bases line up with TRBD2. This clonotype originated in a human donor with Susac syndrome. Sample: CD8+ T cells from PBMCs. The CDR3 DNA reads TGCGCCAGCAGCCAAACCAACGGGGGGGAGGAAGAGACCCAGTACTTC. Translated: CASSQTNGGEEETQYF.